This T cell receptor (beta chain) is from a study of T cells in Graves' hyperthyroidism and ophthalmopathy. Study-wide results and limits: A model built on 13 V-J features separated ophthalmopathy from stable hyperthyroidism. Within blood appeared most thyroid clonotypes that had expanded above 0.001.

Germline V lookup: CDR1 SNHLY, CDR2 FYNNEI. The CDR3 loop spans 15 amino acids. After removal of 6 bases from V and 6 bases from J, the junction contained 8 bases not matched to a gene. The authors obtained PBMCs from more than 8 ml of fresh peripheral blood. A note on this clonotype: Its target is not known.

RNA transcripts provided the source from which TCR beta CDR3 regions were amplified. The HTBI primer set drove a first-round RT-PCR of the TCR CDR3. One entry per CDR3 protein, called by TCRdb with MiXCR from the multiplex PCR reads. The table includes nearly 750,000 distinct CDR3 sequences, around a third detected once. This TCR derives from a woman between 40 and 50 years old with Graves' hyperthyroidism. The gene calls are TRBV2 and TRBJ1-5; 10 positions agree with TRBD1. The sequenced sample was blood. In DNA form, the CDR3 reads TGTGCCAGCAGAGACCGGGACAGGGGTATTCAGCCCCAGCATTTT. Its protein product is CASRDRDRGIQPQHF.